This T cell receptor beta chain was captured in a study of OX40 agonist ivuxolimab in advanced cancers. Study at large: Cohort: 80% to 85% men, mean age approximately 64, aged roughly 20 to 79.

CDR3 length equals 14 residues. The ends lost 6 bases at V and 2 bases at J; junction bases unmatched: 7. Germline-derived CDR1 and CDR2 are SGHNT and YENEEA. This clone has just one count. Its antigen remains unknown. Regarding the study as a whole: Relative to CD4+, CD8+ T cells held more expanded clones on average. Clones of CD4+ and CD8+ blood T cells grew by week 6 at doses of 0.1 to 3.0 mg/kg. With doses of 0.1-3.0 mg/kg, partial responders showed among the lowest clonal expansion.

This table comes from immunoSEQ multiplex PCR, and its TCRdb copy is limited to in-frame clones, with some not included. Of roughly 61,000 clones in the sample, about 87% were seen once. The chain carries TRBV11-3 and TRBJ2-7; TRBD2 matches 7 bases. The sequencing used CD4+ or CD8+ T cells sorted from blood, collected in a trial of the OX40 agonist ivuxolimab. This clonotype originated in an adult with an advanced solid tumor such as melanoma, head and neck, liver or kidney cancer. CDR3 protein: CASSLRGVTYEQYF. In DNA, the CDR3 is TGTGCCAGCAGTCTCCGGGGGGTAACCTACGAGCAGTACTTC.